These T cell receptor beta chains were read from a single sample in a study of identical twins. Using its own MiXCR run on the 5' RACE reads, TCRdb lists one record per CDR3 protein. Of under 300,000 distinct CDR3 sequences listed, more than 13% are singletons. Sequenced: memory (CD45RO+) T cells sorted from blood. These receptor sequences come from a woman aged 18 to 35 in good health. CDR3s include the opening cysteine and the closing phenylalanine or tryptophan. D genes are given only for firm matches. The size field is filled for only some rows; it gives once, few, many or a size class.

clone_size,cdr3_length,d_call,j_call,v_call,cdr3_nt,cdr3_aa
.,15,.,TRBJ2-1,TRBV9,TGTGCCAGCAGCGTAGGAGGTATGACCCGCAATGAGCAGTTCTTC,CASSVGGMTRNEQFF
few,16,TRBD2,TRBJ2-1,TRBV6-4,TGTGCCAGCAGTGGAGCTGGACTAGCGGGAGTTACTGAGCAGTTCTTC,CASSGAGLAGVTEQFF
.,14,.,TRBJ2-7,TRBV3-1,TGTGCCAGTGGCAGAACAGGGCCCTCCTACGAGCAGTACTTC,CASGRTGPSYEQYF
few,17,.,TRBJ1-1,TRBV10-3,TGTGCCATCAGTGAGTCCACAAAAAATACAGGGTCCACTGAAGCTTTCTTT,CAISESTKNTGSTEAFF
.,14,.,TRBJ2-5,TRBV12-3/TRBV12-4,TGTGCCAGCAGTTGGAGGGGGGGGATGGAGACCCAGTACTTC,CASSWRGGMETQYF
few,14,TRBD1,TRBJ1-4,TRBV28,TGTGCCAGCAGTCGTACAGGGGGAGAGGAAAAACTGTTTTTT,CASSRTGGEEKLFF
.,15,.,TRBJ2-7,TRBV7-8,TGTGCCAGCAGCTTAACCGGGACCTTGGCAGGCGAGCAGTACTTC,CASSLTGTLAGEQYF
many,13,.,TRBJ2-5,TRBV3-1,TGTGCCAGCAGCCCATATGAAGGGGAGACCCAGTACTTC,CASSPYEGETQYF
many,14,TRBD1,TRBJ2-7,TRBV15,TGTGCCACCAGTTCAGGGACAGGGGAATACGAGCAGTACTTC,CATSSGTGEYEQYF
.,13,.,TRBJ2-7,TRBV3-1,TGTGCCAGCAGCCAAGAAGGTAACTCCCGGCAGTACTTC,CASSQEGNSRQYF
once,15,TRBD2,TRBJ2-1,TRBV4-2,TGTGCCAGCAGCCAAGGGGCGGGGGGCCACAATGAGCAGTTCTTC,CASSQGAGGHNEQFF
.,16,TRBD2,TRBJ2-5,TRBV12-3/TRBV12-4,TGTGCCAGCAGTCTTGGACTAGCGGGAGACAACGAGACCCAGTACTTC,CASSLGLAGDNETQYF
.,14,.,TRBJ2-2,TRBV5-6,TGTGCCAGCAGCTCGTGGACTCTATCAGGGGAGCTGTTTTTT,CASSSWTLSGELFF
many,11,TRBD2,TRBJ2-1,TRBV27,TGTGCCAGCCGTATAGCGGGGGTCGCATTCTTC,CASRIAGVAFF
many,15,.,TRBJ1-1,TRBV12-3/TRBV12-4,TGTGCCAGCAGTTTAGGAGGACAGATGAACACTGAAGCTTTCTTT,CASSLGGQMNTEAFF
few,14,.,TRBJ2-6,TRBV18,TGTGCCAGCTCACCACCAAGTGCCGGCAAAGTCCTGACTTTC,CASSPPSAGKVLTF
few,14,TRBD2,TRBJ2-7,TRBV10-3,TGTGCCATCAGTGTGGCTAGCGGGAACTACGAGCAGTACTTC,CAISVASGNYEQYF
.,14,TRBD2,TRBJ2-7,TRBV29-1,TGCAGCGTTGCTAGACTAGCGCATTCCTACGAGCAGTACTTC,CSVARLAHSYEQYF
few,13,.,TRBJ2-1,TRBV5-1,TGCGCCAGCAGCTTGGGGCGGGACCGAGAGCAGTTCTTC,CASSLGRDREQFF
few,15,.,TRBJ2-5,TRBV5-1,TGCGCCAGCAGCTTAGGTGTCCAGAAGCAAGAGACCCAGTACTTC,CASSLGVQKQETQYF
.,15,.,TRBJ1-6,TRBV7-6,TGTGCCAGCAGCCGAGATGGGGCCGGGGAATCACCCCTCCACTTT,CASSRDGAGESPLHF
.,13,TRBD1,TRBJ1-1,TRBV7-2,TGTGCCAGCAGCTCAAGACAGGGTTATCAAGCTTTCTTT,CASSSRQGYQAFF